Reported below is one TCR beta chain. No antigen is known for it. Per-base quality was not reported, and no clone a single base away is much larger than it. The data originate from a study of T cell repertoires in cytomegalovirus infection (dated by TCRdb to about 2019). With regard to the full study: Peptide stimulations targeted recently identified HLA-C-restricted CMV epitopes, whose presentation resists viral immunomodulation, together with well-studied HLA-B-restricted epitopes. Because public TCR beta signatures pointed to carriage of CMV infection together with the matching HLA type, the HLA type of each donor mattered for the analysis.

The sample's treatment or condition, from its label and the paper: in vitro stimulation with specific CMV peptide epitopes to enrich CMV-specific T cells. Sequencing instrument: Illumina HiSeq 1500. Through fastp at Q25 and MiXCR, TCRdb rebuilt clones from the public reads, retaining in-frame beta chains. Each entry merges the rows of one CDR3 protein and shows their most common DNA and genes. This sample gives 450,000 to 600,000 distinct CDR3 sequences in total; under 55% of them show up just once. The ten largest clones represent around two fifths of the sample. From V the trimming removes 5 bases and from J it removes 6 bases, while the gene matches leave 4 bases of the junction unaccounted for. CDR1 and CDR2 are read off the germline V gene (reference sequence) as MNHEY and SMNVEV. Reading from cysteine to phenylalanine, the CDR3 counts 13 amino acids. Only the CDR3 region is kept as DNA, spanning 39 bases read in frame from base 1.

The paper as a whole reports these results and caveats: In the ex vivo response, HLA-C-restricted CMV-specific TCR beta clonotypes were dominant, and in two of eight donors the single most frequent clonotype came from this HLA-C-restricted group. Carriers of CMV infection plus the relevant HLA type were discriminated by the cumulative frequency of public TCR beta family members in the study cohort and in an independent roughly 370-donor cohort.

The sample in question was cultured PBMCs, obtained from culture after CMV antigen stimulation. Here the chain combines TRBV27 and TRBJ1-2, and 9 junction bases match TRBD1. The source is a human donor in good health (CMV status not recorded). Some clones in this sample may be carry-over from other donors' samples. The DNA is as follows: TGTGCCAGCAGTCTATGGACAGGGGATGGCTACACCTTC. This codes for CASSLWTGDGYTF.